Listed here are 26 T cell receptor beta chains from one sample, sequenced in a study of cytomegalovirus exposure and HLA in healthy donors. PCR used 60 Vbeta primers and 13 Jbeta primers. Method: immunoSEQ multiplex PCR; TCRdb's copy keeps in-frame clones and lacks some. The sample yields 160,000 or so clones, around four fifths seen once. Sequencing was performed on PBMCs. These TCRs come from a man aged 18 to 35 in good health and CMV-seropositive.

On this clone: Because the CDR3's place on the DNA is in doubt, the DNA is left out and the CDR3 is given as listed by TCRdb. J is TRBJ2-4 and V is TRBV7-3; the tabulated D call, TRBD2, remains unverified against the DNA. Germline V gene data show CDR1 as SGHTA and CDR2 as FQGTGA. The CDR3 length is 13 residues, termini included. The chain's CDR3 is CASSFGSGNIQYF.

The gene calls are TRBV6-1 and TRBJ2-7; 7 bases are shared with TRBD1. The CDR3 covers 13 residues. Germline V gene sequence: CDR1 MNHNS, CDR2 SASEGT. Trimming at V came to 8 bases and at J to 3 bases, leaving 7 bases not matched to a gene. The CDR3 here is CASGWDRGYEQYF. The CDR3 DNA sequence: TGTGCCAGCGGATGGGACAGAGGCTACGAGCAGTACTTC.

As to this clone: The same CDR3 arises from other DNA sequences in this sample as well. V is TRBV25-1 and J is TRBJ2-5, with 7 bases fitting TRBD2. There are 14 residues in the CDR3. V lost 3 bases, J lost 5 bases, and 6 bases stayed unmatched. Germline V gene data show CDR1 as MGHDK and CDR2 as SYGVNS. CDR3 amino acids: CASSEYREVETQYF. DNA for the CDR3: TGTGCCAGCAGTGAGTATCGGGAGGTGGAGACCCAGTACTTC. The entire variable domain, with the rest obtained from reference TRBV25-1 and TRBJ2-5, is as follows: EADIYQTPRYLVIGTGKKITLECSQTMGHDKMYWYQQDPGMELHLIHYSYGVNSTEKGDLSSESTVSRIRTEHFPLTLESARPSHTSQYLCASSEYREVETQYFGPGTRLLVL.

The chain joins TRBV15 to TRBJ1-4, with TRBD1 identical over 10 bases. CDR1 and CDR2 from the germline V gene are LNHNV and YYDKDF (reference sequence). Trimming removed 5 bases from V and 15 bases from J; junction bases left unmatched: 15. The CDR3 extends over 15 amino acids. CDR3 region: CATSQLPGQGQEVFF. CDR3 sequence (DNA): TGTGCCACCAGCCAGTTGCCGGGACAGGGGCAGGAAGTGTTTTTT.

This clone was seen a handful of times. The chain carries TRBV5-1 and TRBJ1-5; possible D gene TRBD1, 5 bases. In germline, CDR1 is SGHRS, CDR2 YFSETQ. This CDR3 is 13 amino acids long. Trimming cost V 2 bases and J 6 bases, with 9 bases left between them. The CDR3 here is CASSLGGVQPQHF. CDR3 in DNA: TGCGCCAGCAGCTTAGGAGGGGTTCAGCCCCAGCATTTT. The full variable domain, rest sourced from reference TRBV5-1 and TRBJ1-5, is KAGVTQTPRYLIKTRGQQVTLSCSPISGHRSVSWYQQTPGQGLQFLFEYFSETQRNKGNFPGRFSGRQFSNSRSEMNVSTLELGDSALYLCASSLGGVQPQHFGDGTRLSIL.

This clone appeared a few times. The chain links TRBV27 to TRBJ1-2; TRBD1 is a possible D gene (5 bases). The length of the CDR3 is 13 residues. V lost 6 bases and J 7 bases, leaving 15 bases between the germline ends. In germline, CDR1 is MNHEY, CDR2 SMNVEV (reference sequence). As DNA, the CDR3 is TGTGCCAGCAGCGGCAGGGTGAGTGGTGGCTACACCTTC. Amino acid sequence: CASSGRVSGGYTF.

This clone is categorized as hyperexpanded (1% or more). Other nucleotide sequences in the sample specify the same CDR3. As DNA, the CDR3 is TGTGCCAGCAGCTTGAAAGGAAGCGGGACTTCACATACGCAGTATTTT. As protein: CASSLKGSGTSHTQYF. The genes are TRBV7-9 and TRBJ2-3, with 7 bases aligning to TRBD2. The CDR3 is 16 amino acids. The V gene end was trimmed by 3 bases and the J gene end by 7 bases; junction bases not matched to a gene: 13. Germline lookup yields CDR1 SEHNR and CDR2 FQNEAQ (reference sequence).

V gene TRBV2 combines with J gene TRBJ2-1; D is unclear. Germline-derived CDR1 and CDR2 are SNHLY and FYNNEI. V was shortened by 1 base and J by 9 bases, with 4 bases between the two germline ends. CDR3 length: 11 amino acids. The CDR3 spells CASSEGPEQFF. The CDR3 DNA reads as TGTGCCAGCAGTGAAGGGCCTGAGCAGTTCTTC. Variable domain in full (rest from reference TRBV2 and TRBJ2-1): EPEVTQTPSHQVTQMGQEVILRCVPISNHLYFYWYRQILGQKVEFLVSFYNNEISEKSEIFDDQFSVERPDGSNFTLKIRSTKLEDSAMYFCASSEGPEQFFGPGTRLTVL.

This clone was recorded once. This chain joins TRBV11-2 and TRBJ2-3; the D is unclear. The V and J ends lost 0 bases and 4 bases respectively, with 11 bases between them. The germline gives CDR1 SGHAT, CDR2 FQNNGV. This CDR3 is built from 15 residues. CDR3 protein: CASSLESVGADTQYF. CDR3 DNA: TGTGCCAGCAGCTTAGAAAGCGTCGGCGCAGATACGCAGTATTTT. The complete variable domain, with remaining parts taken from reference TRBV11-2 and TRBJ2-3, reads EAGVAQSPRYKIIEKRQSVAFWCNPISGHATLYWYQQILGQGPKLLIQFQNNGVVDDSQLPKDRFSAERLKGVDSTLKIQPAKLEDSAVYLCASSLESVGADTQYFGPGTRLTVL.

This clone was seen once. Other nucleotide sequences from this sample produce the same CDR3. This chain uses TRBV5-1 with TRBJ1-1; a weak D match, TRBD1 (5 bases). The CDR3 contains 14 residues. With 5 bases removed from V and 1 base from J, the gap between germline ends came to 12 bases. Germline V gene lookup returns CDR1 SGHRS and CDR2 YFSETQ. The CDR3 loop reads CASRPTTGNTEAFF. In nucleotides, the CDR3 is TGCGCCAGCAGACCTACCACAGGGAACACTGAAGCTTTCTTT.

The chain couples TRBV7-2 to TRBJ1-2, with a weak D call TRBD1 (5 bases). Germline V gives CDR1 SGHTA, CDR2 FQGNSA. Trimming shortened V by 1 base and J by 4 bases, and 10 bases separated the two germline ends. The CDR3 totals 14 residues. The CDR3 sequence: CASSLGGGSYGYTF. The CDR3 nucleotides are TGTGCCAGCAGCTTAGGTGGGGGGTCCTATGGCTACACCTTC. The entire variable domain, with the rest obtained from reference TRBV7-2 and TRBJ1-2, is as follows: GAGVSQSPSNKVTEKGKDVELRCDPISGHTALYWYRQSLGQGLEFLIYFQGNSAPDKSGLPSDRFSAERTGGSVSTLTIQRTQQEDSAVYLCASSLGGGSYGYTFGSGTRLTVV.

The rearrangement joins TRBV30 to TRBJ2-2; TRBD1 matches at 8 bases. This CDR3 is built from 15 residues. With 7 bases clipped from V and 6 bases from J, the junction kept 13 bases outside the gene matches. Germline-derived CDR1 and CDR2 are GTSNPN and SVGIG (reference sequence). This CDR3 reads CAFPGAGGASGELFF. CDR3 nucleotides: TGTGCCTTCCCGGGGGCAGGGGGCGCGTCCGGGGAGCTGTTTTTT.

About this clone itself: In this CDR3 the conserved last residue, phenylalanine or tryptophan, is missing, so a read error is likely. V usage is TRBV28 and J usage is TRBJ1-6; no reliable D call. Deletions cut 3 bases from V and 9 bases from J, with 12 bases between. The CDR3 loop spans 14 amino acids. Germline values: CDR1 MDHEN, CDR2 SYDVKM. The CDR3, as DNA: TGTGCCAGCAGTTTCGACATCTCCAGTTCACCCCTCCACCTT. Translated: CASSFDISSSPLHL.

CDR3 residues: CSARTSYGYTF. The CDR3, as DNA: TGCAGTGCTAGAACCAGCTATGGCTACACCTTC. V is TRBV20-1 and J is TRBJ1-2; no definite D call. This CDR3 has 11 residues. Germline lookup yields CDR1 DFQATT and CDR2 SNEGSKA (reference sequence). V gave up 2 bases and J gave up 4 bases, with 5 bases separating them.

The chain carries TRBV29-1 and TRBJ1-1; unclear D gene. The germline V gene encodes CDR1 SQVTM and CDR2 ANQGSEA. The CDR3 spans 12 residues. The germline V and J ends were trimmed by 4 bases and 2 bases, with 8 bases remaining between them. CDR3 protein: CSVARGNTEAFF. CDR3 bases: TGCAGCGTTGCCCGGGGTAACACTGAAGCTTTCTTT.

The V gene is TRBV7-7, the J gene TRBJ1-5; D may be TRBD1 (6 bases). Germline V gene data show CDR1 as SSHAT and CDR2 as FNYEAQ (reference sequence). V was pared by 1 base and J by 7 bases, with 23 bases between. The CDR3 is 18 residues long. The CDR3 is CASSLGDVPGQREQPQHF. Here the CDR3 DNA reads TGTGCCAGCAGCTTAGGTGATGTCCCGGGACAAAGGGAGCAGCCCCAGCATTTT.

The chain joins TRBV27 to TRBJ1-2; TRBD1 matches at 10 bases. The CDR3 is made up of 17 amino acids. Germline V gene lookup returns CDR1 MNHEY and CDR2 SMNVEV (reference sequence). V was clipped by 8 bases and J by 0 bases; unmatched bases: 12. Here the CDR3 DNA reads TGTGCCAGCGCTACCCGGGACAGGGGTTCACCTAACTATGGCTACACCTTC. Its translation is CASATRDRGSPNYGYTF.

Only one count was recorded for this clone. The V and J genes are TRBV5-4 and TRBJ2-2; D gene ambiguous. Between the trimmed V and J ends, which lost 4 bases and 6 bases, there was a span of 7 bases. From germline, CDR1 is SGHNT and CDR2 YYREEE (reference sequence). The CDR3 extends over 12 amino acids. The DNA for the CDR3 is TGTGCCAGCAGCATCGGAGCCGGGGAGCTGTTTTTT. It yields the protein CASSIGAGELFF.

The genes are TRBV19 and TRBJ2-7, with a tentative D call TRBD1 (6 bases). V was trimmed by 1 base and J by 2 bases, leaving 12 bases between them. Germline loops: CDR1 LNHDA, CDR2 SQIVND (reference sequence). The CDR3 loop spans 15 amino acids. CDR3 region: CASSIALDSAYEQYF. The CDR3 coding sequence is TGTGCCAGTAGTATAGCCTTGGACAGCGCCTACGAGCAGTACTTC.

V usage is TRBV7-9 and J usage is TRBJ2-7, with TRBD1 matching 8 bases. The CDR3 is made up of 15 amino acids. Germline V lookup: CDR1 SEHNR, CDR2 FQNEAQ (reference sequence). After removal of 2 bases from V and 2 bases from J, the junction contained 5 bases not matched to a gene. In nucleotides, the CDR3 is TGTGCCAGCAGCTTACCGGACAGGGCACCCTACGAGCAGTACTTC. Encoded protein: CASSLPDRAPYEQYF.

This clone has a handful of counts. This CDR3 is CASSSMGLPEGEQYF. The CDR3 DNA is TGTGCCAGTAGTTCAATGGGACTTCCGGAGGGCGAGCAGTACTTC. The chain employs TRBV19 and TRBJ2-7, with D perhaps TRBD2 (6 bases). V gave up 5 bases and J gave up 6 bases, with 20 bases separating them. This CDR3 contains 15 residues. Germline CDR1 and CDR2: LNHDA and SQIVND (reference sequence).

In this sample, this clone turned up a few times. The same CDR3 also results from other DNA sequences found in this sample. The CDR3 loop reads CAWSVAGSTDTQYF. In DNA, the CDR3 is TGTGCCTGGAGTGTGGCGGGGAGCACAGATACGCAGTATTTT. The chain couples TRBV30 to TRBJ2-3; TRBD2 is a possible D gene (6 bases). Trimming cost V 0 bases and J 0 bases, with 7 bases left between them. CDR3 length: 14 residues. Germline CDR1 GTSNPN, CDR2 SVGIG (reference sequence).

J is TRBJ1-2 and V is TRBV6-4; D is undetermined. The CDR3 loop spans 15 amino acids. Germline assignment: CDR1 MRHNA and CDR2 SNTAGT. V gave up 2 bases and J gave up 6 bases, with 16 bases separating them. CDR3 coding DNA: TGTGCCAGCAGTGACCTACCCGGGGATTGGCATGGCTACACCTTC. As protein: CASSDLPGDWHGYTF.

CDR3 bases: TGTGCCAGCAGCCGTGGGAGGTTCGACACTGAAGCTTTCTTT. It is translated as CASSRGRFDTEAFF. V usage is TRBV4-2 and J usage is TRBJ1-1; D gene uncertain. The V gene lost 4 bases and the J gene lost 3 bases, with 12 bases spanning the gap. This CDR3 is 14 amino acids long. Per germline, CDR1 LGHNA and CDR2 YNFKEQ.

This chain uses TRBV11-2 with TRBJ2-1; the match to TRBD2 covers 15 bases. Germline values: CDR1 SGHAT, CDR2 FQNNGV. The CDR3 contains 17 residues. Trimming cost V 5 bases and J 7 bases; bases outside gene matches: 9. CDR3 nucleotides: TGTGCCAGCAGCCTAGGACTAGCGGGAGGGGGAATTAATGAGCAGTTCTTC. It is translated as CASSLGLAGGGINEQFF.

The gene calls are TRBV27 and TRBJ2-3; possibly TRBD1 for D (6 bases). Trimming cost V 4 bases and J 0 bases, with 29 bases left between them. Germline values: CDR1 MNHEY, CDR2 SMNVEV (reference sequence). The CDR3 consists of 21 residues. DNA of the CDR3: TGTGCCAGCAGTTCTCAACCGGGACGGCTAGTGGGGGCCTCTAGCACAGATACGCAGTATTTT. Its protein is CASSSQPGRLVGASSTDTQYF.